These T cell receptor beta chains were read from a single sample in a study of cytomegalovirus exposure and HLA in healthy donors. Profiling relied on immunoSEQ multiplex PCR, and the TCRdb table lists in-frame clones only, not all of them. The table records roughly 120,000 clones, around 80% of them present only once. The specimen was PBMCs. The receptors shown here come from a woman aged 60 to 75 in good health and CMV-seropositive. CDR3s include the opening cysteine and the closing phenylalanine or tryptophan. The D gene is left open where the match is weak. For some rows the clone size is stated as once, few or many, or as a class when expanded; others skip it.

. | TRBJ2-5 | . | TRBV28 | CASLDWSGETQYF | TGTGCCAGCTTAGACTGGTCTGGGGAGACCCAGTACTTC
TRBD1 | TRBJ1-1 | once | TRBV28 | CASIPRGVNTEAFF | TGTGCCAGCATCCCCAGGGGGGTTAACACTGAAGCTTTCTTT
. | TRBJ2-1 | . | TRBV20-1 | CSASRVEFF | TGCAGTGCTAGTCGGGTCGAGTTCTTC
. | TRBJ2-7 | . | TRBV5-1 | CASSLGTGWFEQYF | TGCGCCAGCAGCTTGGGAACAGGGTGGTTCGAGCAGTACTTC
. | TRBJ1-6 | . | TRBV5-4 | CASSRDTDNSPLHF | TGTGCCAGCAGCAGGGACACGGATAATTCACCCCTCCACTTT
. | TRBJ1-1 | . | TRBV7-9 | CSSQTWSTEAFF | TGTTCCAGCCAGACCTGGAGCACTGAAGCTTTCTTT
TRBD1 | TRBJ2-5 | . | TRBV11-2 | CASSSTGVGETQYF | TGTGCCAGCAGCTCAACAGGGGTAGGAGAGACCCAGTACTTC
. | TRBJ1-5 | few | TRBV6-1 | CASSGRIGQPQHF | TGTGCCAGCAGTGGGCGGATAGGTCAGCCCCAGCATTTT
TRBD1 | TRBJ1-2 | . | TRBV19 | CASSRGTGVGYGYTF | TGTGCCAGTAGTAGGGGTACAGGGGTTGGCTATGGCTACACCTTC
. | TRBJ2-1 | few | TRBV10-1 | CAIWDTQFF | TGCGCCATTTGGGACACGCAGTTCTTC
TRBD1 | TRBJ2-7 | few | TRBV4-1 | CASSQDMDRRVYEQYF | TGCGCCAGCAGCCAAGATATGGACAGGCGAGTTTACGAGCAGTACTTC
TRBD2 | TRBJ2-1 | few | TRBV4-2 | CASSQDRGLAEANEQFF | TGTGCCAGCAGCCAAGATAGGGGACTAGCGGAGGCTAATGAGCAGTTCTTC
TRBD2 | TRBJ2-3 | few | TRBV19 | CASSPRPSPSGNTDTQYF | TGTGCCAGTAGTCCCCGACCATCACCTAGCGGGAACACAGATACGCAGTATTTT
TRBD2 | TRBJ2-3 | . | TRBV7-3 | CASSLNPGLRRDTQYF | TGTGCCAGCAGCTTAAACCCGGGACTAAGGCGAGATACGCAGTATTTT
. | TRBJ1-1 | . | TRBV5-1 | CASSLGTVNTEAFF | TGCGCCAGCAGCTTGGGGACAGTGAACACTGAAGCTTTCTTT
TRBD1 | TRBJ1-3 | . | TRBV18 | CASSQGQLSGNTIYF | TGTGCCAGCTCACAGGGACAGCTCTCTGGAAACACCATATATTTT
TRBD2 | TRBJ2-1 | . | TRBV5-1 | CASSSPGLAGINEQFF | TGCGCCAGCAGCTCCCCGGGACTAGCGGGTATCAATGAGCAGTTCTTC